The 18 T cell receptor beta chains below come from one sample, sequenced in a study of cytotoxic CD8 clonotypes in ibrutinib-treated CLL. Sequenced by immunoSEQ multiplex PCR; TCRdb stores in-frame clones only, minus some. The repertoire holds roughly 190,000 clones, with around three quarters as singletons. The material was PBMCs, obtained after 24 months of ibrutinib treatment. The origin of the receptors is a human donor with chronic lymphocytic leukemia.

In this sample, this clone turned up once. This rearrangement joins TRBV15 to TRBJ2-7, with D possibly matching TRBD1 (6 bases). This CDR3 has 16 residues. Trimming removed 1 base from V and 2 bases from J, with 15 bases in between. Per the germline V gene, CDR1 is LNHNV and CDR2 is YYDKDF (reference sequence). In DNA, the CDR3 is TGTGCCACCAGCAGAGTAAAAAGACAGGCCGCCTACGAGCAGTACTTC. This gives the protein CATSRVKRQAAYEQYF. The full variable domain, with the rest looked up from reference TRBV15 and TRBJ2-7, is DAMVIQNPRYQVTQFGKPVTLSCSQTLNHNVMYWYQQKSSQAPKLLFHYYDKDFNNEADTPDNFQSRRPNTSFCFLDIRSPGLGDTAMYLCATSRVKRQAAYEQYFGPGTRLTVT.

The chain joins TRBV4-2 to TRBJ2-7; the D gene could be TRBD1 or TRBD2 (5 bases each). Germline-derived CDR1 and CDR2 are LGHNA and YNFKEQ. CDR3 length: 16 residues. V lost 0 bases and J lost 2, with 14 bases in between. CDR3 residues: CASSQDSPGPTYEQYF. In DNA form, the CDR3 reads TGTGCCAGCAGCCAAGATTCACCGGGACCCACCTACGAGCAGTACTTC.

This rearrangement joins TRBV27 to TRBJ1-1; D is perhaps TRBD1 (5 bases). Germline-derived CDR1 and CDR2 are MNHEY and SMNVEV (reference sequence). V lost 5 bases and J lost 7, with 14 bases in between. The CDR3 covers 13 residues. Written as DNA, the CDR3 is TGTGCCAGCAGTCCCGCTAGGGGCCTTGAAGCTTTCTTT. It specifies CASSPARGLEAFF.

The V gene is TRBV5-6, the J gene TRBJ1-1; 7 positions match TRBD1. Trimming took 5 bases from V and 5 from J; bases not matched to a gene: 6. The germline V gene encodes CDR1 SGHDT and CDR2 YYEEEE. This CDR3 has 13 amino acids. CDR3: CASSLIRGTEAFF. The CDR3 DNA follows: TGTGCCAGCAGTTTGATCAGGGGGACTGAAGCTTTCTTT.

J is TRBJ2-4 and V is TRBV7-9, with no clear D. V shed 2 bases and J shed 0 bases, with 11 bases lying between them. This CDR3 contains 16 residues. Germline V lookup: CDR1 SEHNR, CDR2 FQNEAQ (reference sequence). The CDR3 DNA reads TGTGCCAGCAGCTTATCAGCAGCGATAGCCAAAAACATTCAGTACTTC. Translating gives CASSLSAAIAKNIQYF.

This clone showed up just once. The gene calls are TRBV5-5 and TRBJ2-2; 8 nucleotides align to TRBD2. The CDR3 is 15 residues long. From germline, CDR1 is SGHKS and CDR2 YYEKEE (reference sequence). V lost 4 bases to trimming and J lost 1 base; unmatched junction nucleotides: 3. The CDR3 reads CASSRSGENTGELFF. In DNA, the CDR3 is TGTGCCAGCAGCCGTAGCGGGGAGAACACCGGGGAGCTGTTTTTT.

The table lists this clone with a few counts. The rearrangement joins TRBV28 to TRBJ1-5, with 9 bases fitting TRBD1. J gave up 3 bases and V 5 bases, and 5 bases lay outside the gene matches. This CDR3 has 15 residues. CDR1 and CDR2 (germline): MDHEN, SYDVKM. The CDR3 DNA sequence: TGTGCCAGCAGTCCGGGACAGGGTTACAATCAGCCCCAGCATTTT. Translation gives CASSPGQGYNQPQHF.

This clone appeared a single time. The chain employs TRBV29-1 and TRBJ2-1; the D is unclear. Germline-derived CDR1 and CDR2 are SQVTM and ANQGSEA. The CDR3 runs to 12 residues. V lost 3 bases, J lost 7 bases, and 10 bases lay in between. The CDR3 nucleotides are TGCAGCGTTGATATTAAAGGGAATGAGCAGTTCTTC. It translates to CSVDIKGNEQFF.

The CDR3 DNA follows: TGTGCCAGCTCACCACCGGCGTCTCCCGGGACTGAAGCTTTCTTT. Protein: CASSPPASPGTEAFF. The rearrangement joins TRBV18 to TRBJ1-1; D ambiguous. The CDR3 has 15 amino acids. Germline V gene lookup returns CDR1 KGHSH and CDR2 LQKENI. Trimming cost V 0 bases and J 5 bases, with 13 bases left between them.

The CDR3, as DNA: TGTGCCAGCTCACCCAGCGGGATAGAGGACTACGAGCAGTACTTC. Amino acid sequence: CASSPSGIEDYEQYF. The chain carries TRBV18 and TRBJ2-7; 7 nucleotides agree with TRBD2. This CDR3 is built from 15 residues. The germline CDR1 and CDR2 sequences are KGHSH and LQKENI. V dropped 3 bases and J dropped 3; count of bases not matched to a gene: 8.

This clone was seen more than once but under ten times. This chain joins TRBV27 and TRBJ1-2; 7 nucleotides agree with TRBD1. J was trimmed by 4 bases and V by 5 bases; bases with no gene match: 7. Germline-derived CDR1 and CDR2 are MNHEY and SMNVEV (reference sequence). The CDR3 is 14 amino acids. CDR3 nucleotides: TGTGCCAGCAGTCCACAGGGGTATGGCTATGGCTACACCTTC. Its translation: CASSPQGYGYGYTF.

The V and J genes are TRBV6-5 and TRBJ2-7; D is possibly TRBD2 (6 bases). The CDR3 extends over 14 amino acids. Trimming removed 4 bases from V and 2 bases from J, with 12 bases in between. Germline CDR1 MNHEY, CDR2 SVGAGI. CDR3 sequence: CASSLTRIPYEQYF. CDR3 coding DNA: TGTGCCAGCAGTTTGACTAGAATACCCTACGAGCAGTACTTC.

The V and J genes are TRBV10-3 and TRBJ1-2; the match to TRBD1 covers 8 bases. Germline V lookup: CDR1 ENHRY, CDR2 SYGVKD. The CDR3 runs 13 residues. With 6 bases clipped from V and 8 bases from J, the junction kept 8 bases outside the gene matches. Here the CDR3 DNA reads TGTGCCATCAGGGGGGGGACAGGAGAAGGCTACACCTTC. Amino acids: CAIRGGTGEGYTF.

V and J are TRBV19 and TRBJ1-1; D call uncertain. Germline CDR1 is LNHDA and CDR2 is SQIVND (reference sequence). V gave up 4 bases and J gave up 4 bases, with 13 bases separating them. The CDR3 has 14 amino acids. The CDR3 reads CASSRTTPSTEAFF. CDR3 sequence (DNA): TGTGCCAGTAGTAGGACGACACCGAGCACTGAAGCTTTCTTT.

This clone was counted between two and nine times. V usage is TRBV29-1 and J usage is TRBJ2-2; D unclear. Germline loops: CDR1 SQVTM, CDR2 ANQGSEA. CDR3 length: 13 residues. With 4 bases removed from V and 6 bases from J, the gap between germline ends came to 12 bases. CDR3 nucleotides: TGCAGCGTTGGCGCCCGAGTCCCCGGGGAGCTGTTTTTT. Translation: CSVGARVPGELFF.

V and J are TRBV6-5 and TRBJ2-7; 9 nucleotides agree with TRBD2. Germline CDR1 and CDR2: MNHEY and SVGAGI. V gave up 7 bases and J gave up 1 base; unmatched junction bases: 5. This CDR3 comprises 14 residues. CDR3 sequence reads: CASIGTSPSYEQYF. CDR3 coding DNA: TGTGCCAGCATCGGGACTAGCCCTTCCTACGAGCAGTACTTC.

This chain links TRBV4-3 with TRBJ2-7, with a possible D match to TRBD2 (6 bases). CDR1 is LGHNA and CDR2 is YSLEER in the germline V gene. The CDR3 covers 15 residues. The V end lost 0 bases, the J end lost 2 bases, and 11 bases lay between the germline ends. In DNA, the CDR3 is TGCGCCAGCAGCCAAGATCGAGCGGGTACCTACGAGCAGTACTTC. Its translation is CASSQDRAGTYEQYF.

This clone was seen just once. V gene TRBV6-4 combines with J gene TRBJ2-2; D is undetermined. Trimming removed 5 bases at V and 4 bases at J, with 17 bases between. CDR1 is MRHNA and CDR2 is SNTAGT in the germline V gene. The CDR3 sequence is 16 residues long. The CDR3 sequence: CASSPTTFRGTGELFF. The CDR3 DNA reads as TGTGCCAGCAGTCCGACGACATTCCGAGGCACCGGGGAGCTGTTTTTT.